This TCR beta chain emerged from a study of T-cell reconstitution after alpha-beta-depleted transplantation in children. Broader study findings: Hyperexpanded clones declined; after one year, newly produced T cells mostly supplied diversity. Reportedly, roughly two months post-transplant, alpha-beta T cells arose from several hundred expanded graft clones.

This clonotype was detected a few times. Its specificity is not known. TCRbeta library preparation incorporated unique molecular identifiers. A single record per CDR3 protein comes from TCRdb applying MiXCR to the PCR reads. Here the sample spans about 980,000 distinct CDR3 sequences, about 29% being singletons. With 0 bases clipped from V and 2 bases from J, the junction kept 11 bases outside the gene matches. Germline V gene lookup returns CDR1 MGHRA and CDR2 YSYEKL. CDR3 length: 18 residues. The clonotype was recovered from a boy younger than two who had a stem cell transplant for SCID, so the T cells may come from the graft donor. The V gene is TRBV4-1, the J gene TRBJ2-7, with 9 bases that match TRBD2. This specimen was PBMCs, mostly from graft donor cells, taken 360 days after TCRalphabeta/CD19-depleted stem cell transplant. Written as DNA, the CDR3 is TGCGCCAGCAGCCAAGAAGAAGTAGCGGGGGCGGACCCCTACGAGCAGTACTTC. Encoded protein: CASSQEEVAGADPYEQYF.